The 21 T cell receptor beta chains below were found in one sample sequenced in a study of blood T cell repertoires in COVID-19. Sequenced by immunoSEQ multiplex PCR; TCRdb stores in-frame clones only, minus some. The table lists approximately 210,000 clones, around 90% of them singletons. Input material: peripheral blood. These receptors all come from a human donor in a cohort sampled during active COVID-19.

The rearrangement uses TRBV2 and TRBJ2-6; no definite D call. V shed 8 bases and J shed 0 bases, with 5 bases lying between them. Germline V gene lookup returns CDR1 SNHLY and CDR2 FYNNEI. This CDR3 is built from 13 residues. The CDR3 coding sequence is TGTGCCAGCGGCATCTCTGGGGCCAACGTCCTGACTTTC. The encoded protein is CASGISGANVLTF. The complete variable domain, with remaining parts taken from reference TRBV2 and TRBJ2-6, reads EPEVTQTPSHQVTQMGQEVILRCVPISNHLYFYWYRQILGQKVEFLVSFYNNEISEKSEIFDDQFSVERPDGSNFTLKIRSTKLEDSAMYFCASGISGANVLTFGAGSRLTVL.

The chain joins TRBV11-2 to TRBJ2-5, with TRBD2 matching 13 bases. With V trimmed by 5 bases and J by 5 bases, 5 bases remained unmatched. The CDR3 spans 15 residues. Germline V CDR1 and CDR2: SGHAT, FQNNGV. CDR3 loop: CASSTSGGARETQYF. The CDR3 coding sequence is TGTGCCAGCAGCACTAGCGGGGGGGCACGGGAGACCCAGTACTTC. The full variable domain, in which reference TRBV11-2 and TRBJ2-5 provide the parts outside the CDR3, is EAGVAQSPRYKIIEKRQSVAFWCNPISGHATLYWYQQILGQGPKLLIQFQNNGVVDDSQLPKDRFSAERLKGVDSTLKIQPAKLEDSAVYLCASSTSGGARETQYFGPGTRLLVL.

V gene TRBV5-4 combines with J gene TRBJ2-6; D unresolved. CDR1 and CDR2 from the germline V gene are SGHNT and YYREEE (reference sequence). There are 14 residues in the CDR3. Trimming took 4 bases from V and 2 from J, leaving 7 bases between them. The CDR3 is CASSPLPGANVLTF. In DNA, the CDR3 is TGTGCCAGCAGCCCACTACCTGGGGCCAACGTCCTGACTTTC.

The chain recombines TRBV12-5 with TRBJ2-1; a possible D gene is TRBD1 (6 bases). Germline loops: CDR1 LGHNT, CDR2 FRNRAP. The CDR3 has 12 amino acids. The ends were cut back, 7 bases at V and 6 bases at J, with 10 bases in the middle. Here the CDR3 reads CASARGGNEQFF. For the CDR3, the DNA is TGTGCTAGTGCTCGAGGGGGCAATGAGCAGTTCTTC.

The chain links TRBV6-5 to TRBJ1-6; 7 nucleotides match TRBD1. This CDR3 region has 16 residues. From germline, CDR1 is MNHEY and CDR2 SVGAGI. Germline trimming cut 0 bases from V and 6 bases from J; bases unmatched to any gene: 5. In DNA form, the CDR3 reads TGTGCCAGCAGTTACTCACGACAGGGAGTTAATTCACCCCTCCACTTT. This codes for CASSYSRQGVNSPLHF.

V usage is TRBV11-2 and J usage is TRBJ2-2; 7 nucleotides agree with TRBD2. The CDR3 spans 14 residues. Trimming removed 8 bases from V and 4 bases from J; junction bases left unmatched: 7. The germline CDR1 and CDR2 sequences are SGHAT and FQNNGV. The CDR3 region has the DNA TGTGCCAGCTCCCGGGGACTACCCACCGGGGAGCTGTTTTTT. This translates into CASSRGLPTGELFF.

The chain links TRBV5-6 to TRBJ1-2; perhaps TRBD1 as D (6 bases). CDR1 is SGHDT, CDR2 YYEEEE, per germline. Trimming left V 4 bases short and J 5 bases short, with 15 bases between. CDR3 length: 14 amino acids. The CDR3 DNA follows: TGTGCCAGCAGCCCGAACAGGGCCCAGTATGGCTACACCTTC. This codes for CASSPNRAQYGYTF.

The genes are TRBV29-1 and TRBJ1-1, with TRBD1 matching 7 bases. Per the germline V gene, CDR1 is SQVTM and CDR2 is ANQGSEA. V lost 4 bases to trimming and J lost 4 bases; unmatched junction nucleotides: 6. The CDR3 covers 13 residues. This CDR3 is CSVVKGAFTEAFF. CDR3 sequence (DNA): TGCAGCGTTGTTAAGGGGGCCTTCACTGAAGCTTTCTTT.

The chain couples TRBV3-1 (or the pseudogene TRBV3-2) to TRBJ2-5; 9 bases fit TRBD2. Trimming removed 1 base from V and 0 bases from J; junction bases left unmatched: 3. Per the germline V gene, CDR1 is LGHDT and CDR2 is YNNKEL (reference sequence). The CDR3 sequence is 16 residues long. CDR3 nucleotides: TGTGCCAGCAGCCAAGGGATAGCGGGGGACCAAGAGACCCAGTACTTC. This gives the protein CASSQGIAGDQETQYF.

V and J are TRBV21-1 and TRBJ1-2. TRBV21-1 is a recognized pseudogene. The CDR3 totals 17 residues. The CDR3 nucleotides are TGTGCCAGCAGCAATTTGCGATTCCAGGGCGGGGACTATGGCTACACCTTC. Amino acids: CASSNLRFQGGDYGYTF.

CDR3 nucleotide sequence: TGCGCCAGCAGCTTTCAGCGGGGGGTGGGGAATGAGCAGTTCTTC. Translation gives CASSFQRGVGNEQFF. The chain carries TRBV5-1 and TRBJ2-1; TRBD2 aligns across 9 bases. CDR1 and CDR2 from the germline V gene are SGHRS and YFSETQ. The junction had 7 bases not matched to a gene; V was cut back by 2 bases and J by 7 bases. CDR3 length equals 15 residues.

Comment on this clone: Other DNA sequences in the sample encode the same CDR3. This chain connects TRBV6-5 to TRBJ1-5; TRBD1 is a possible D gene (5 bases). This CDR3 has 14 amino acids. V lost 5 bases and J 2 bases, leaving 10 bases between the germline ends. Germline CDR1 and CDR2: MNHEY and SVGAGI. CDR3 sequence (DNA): TGTGCCAGCAGTCGCGACAGAGGCAATCAGCCCCAGCATTTT. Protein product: CASSRDRGNQPQHF.

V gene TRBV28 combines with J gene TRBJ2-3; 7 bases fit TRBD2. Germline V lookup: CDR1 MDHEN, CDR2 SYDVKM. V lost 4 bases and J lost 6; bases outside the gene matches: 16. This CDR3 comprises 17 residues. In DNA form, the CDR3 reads TGTGCCAGCAGTTCTCGGGGGGTATTGGGACCATTGGATACGCAGTATTTT. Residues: CASSSRGVLGPLDTQYF.

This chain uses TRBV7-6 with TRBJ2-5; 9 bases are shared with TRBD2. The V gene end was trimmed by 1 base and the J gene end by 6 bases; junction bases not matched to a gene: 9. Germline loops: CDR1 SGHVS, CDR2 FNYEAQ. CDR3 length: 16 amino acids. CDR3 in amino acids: CASSLGAKRGAQTQYF. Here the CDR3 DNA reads TGTGCCAGCAGCTTAGGGGCTAAGCGGGGGGCCCAGACCCAGTACTTC.

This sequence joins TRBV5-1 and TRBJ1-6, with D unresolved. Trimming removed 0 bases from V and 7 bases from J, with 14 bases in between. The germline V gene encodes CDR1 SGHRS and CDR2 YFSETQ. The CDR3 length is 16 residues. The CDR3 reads CASSLDGGSGNSPLHF. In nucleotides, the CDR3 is TGCGCCAGCAGCTTGGATGGAGGGTCGGGGAATTCACCCCTCCACTTT. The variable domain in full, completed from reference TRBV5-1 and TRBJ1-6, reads KAGVTQTPRYLIKTRGQQVTLSCSPISGHRSVSWYQQTPGQGLQFLFEYFSETQRNKGNFPGRFSGRQFSNSRSEMNVSTLELGDSALYLCASSLDGGSGNSPLHFGNGTRLTVT.

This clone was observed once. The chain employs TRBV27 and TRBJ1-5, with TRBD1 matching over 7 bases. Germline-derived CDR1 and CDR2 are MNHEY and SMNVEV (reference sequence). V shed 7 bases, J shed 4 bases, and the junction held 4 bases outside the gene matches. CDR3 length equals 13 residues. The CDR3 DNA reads TGTGCCAGCAAAAAGACAGGGAATCAGCCCCAGCATTTT. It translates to CASKKTGNQPQHF.

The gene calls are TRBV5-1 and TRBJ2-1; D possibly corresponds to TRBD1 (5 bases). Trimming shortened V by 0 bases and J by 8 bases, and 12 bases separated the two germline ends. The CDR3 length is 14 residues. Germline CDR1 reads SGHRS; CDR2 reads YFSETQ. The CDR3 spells CASSLARRADEQFF. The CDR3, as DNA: TGCGCCAGCAGCTTGGCCCGCAGGGCGGATGAGCAGTTCTTC.

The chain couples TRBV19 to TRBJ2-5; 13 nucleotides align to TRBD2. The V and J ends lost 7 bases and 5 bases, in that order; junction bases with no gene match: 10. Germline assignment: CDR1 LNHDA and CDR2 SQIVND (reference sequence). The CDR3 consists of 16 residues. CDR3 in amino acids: CASNIALAGGSETQYF. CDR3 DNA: TGTGCCAGTAATATCGCACTAGCGGGAGGGTCGGAGACCCAGTACTTC.

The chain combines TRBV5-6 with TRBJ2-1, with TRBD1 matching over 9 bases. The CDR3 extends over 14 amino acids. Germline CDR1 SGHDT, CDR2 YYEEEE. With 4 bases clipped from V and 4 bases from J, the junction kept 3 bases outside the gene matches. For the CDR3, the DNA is TGTGCCAGCAGCCCGGGACAGGGTTACAATGAGCAGTTCTTC. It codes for CASSPGQGYNEQFF.

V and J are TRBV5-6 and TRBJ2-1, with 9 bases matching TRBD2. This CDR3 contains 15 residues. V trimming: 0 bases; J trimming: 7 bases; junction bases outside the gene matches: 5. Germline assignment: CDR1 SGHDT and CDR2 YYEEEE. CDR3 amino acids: CASSLVAGEINEQFF. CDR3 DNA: TGTGCCAGCAGCTTGGTAGCGGGGGAGATAAATGAGCAGTTCTTC. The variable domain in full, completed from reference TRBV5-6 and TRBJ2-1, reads DAGVTQSPTHLIKTRGQQVTLRCSPKSGHDTVSWYQQALGQGPQFIFQYYEEEERQRGNFPDRFSGHQFPNYSSELNVNALLLGDSALYLCASSLVAGEINEQFFGPGTRLTVL.

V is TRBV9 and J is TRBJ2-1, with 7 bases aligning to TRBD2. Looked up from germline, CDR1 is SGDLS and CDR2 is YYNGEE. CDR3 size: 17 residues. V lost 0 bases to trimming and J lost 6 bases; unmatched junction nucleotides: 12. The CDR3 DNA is TGTGCCAGCAGCGTAGTCACGGGGGGATTGGTCGGCAATGAGCAGTTCTTC. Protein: CASSVVTGGLVGNEQFF. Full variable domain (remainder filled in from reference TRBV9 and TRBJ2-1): DSGVTQTPKHLITATGQRVTLRCSPRSGDLSVYWYQQSLDQGLQFLIQYYNGEERAKGNILERFSAQQFPDLHSELNLSSLELGDSALYFCASSVVTGGLVGNEQFFGPGTRLTVL.